This T cell receptor beta chain was found in a study of spatial heterogeneity in lung cancer. This clonotype was recorded at least ten times. TCRdb re-called the 5' RACE reads with MiXCR, one entry per CDR3 protein. The sample records under 25,000 distinct CDR3 sequences, approximately 9.1% being singletons. The germline V gene encodes CDR1 SGHRS and CDR2 YFSETQ. CDR3 length: 16 residues. The J segment lost 5 bases and the V segment lost 4 bases, leaving 11 bases of the junction unmatched. The sample's time point: blood at routine non-recurrence follow-up after resection. The V call is TRBV5-1, the J call TRBJ2-1, with TRBD1 matching 8 bases. The clonotype was recovered from a female donor with early-stage non-small cell lung cancer. The sample was PBMCs, taken at follow-up. The CDR3 coding sequence is TGCGCCAGCAGCCGTCGACAGGGGAGGAACCACAATGAGCAGTTCTTC. Translation: CASSRRQGRNHNEQFF.